This T cell receptor beta chain stems from a study of cytotoxic CD8 clonotypes in ibrutinib-treated CLL. Across the whole study: Response sampling occurred after a median around eleven months of treatment (range 6 to 36).

CDR1 is SGHVS, CDR2 FNYEAQ, per germline. Trimming cost V 3 bases and J 2 bases, with 15 bases left between them. The CDR3 extends over 16 amino acids. Overall study findings and caveats: Baseline levels were approached again at progression, after clonality had risen at ibrutinib response.

Worth noting for this clone: Antigen specificity is unknown.

Some clones are missing from TCRdb's copy, which holds only in-frame ones; the method was immunoSEQ multiplex PCR. The sample yields 15,000 to 20,000 clones, 81% seen once. This chain links TRBV7-6 with TRBJ2-3; TRBD2 might be the D (6 bases). This sequence was found in a human donor with chronic lymphocytic leukemia. The material sequenced was PBMCs, taken before ibrutinib treatment. CDR3 sequence reads: CASSLGLNAPTDTQYF. The CDR3 coding sequence is TGTGCCAGCAGCTTGGGACTTAACGCACCCACAGATACGCAGTATTTT.